One and the same sample provided the 5 T cell receptor beta chains below, sequenced in a study of blood T cell repertoires in COVID-19. Using immunoSEQ multiplex PCR, the repertoire was profiled, and TCRdb retains in-frame clones only, with some absent. Found here are 350,000 or so clones, more than 90% of them singletons; the top ten hold about 18%. What was sequenced was PBMCs or T cells enriched from blood (not recorded which). Receptor source: a woman aged 25-40 years who had recovered from COVID-19.

On this clone itself: At one end the junction does not follow the germline gene, possibly because of a read error. This chain connects TRBV7-7 to TRBJ2-2; 11 nucleotides align to TRBD2. This CDR3 region has 15 residues. Germline V gene lookup returns CDR1 SSHAT and CDR2 FNYEAQ (reference sequence). CDR3 sequence: CASTSLAGAAGELFF. The CDR3 DNA sequence: TGTGCTAGCACCTCACTAGCGGGAGCGGCCGGGGAGCTGTTTTTT.

This chain uses TRBV6-2 or TRBV6-3 with TRBJ2-6; possibly TRBD1 for D (6 bases). Germline values: CDR1 MNHEY, CDR2 SVGEGT. Between the trimmed V and J ends, which lost 2 bases and 0 bases, there was a span of 8 bases. This CDR3 has 16 residues. The CDR3 sequence: CASSYGGISGANVLTF. The CDR3 DNA follows: TGTGCCAGCAGTTACGGGGGCATCTCTGGGGCCAACGTCCTGACTTTC.

The chain combines TRBV7-2 with TRBJ2-1, with D hard to call. The CDR3 covers 14 residues. Germline V CDR1 and CDR2: SGHTA, FQGNSA. V lost 5 bases and J 3 bases, leaving 11 bases between the germline ends. The DNA of the CDR3 is TGTGCCAGCAGCCCCCGTTTCCTCTACAATGAGCAGTTCTTC. This encodes CASSPRFLYNEQFF.

The chain has TRBV6-5 and TRBJ2-1; 12 positions agree with TRBD2. CDR1 and CDR2 (germline): MNHEY, SVGAGI. The CDR3 consists of 15 residues. The V segment lost 11 bases and the J segment 9 bases; nucleotides outside the gene matches: 14. This CDR3 is CASRVRTSGVGEQFF. The CDR3 nucleotides are TGTGCCTCCCGGGTTAGGACTAGCGGGGTTGGTGAGCAGTTCTTC.

The chain is built from TRBV24-1 and TRBJ2-1; 8 nucleotides align to TRBD1. The ends lost 2 bases at V and 6 bases at J; junction bases unmatched: 14. This CDR3 is built from 18 residues. Per the germline V gene, CDR1 is KGHDR and CDR2 is SFDVKD. The DNA for the CDR3 is TGTGCCACCAGTGATTACCCCTACACAGGGGGGTACGGCAATGAGCAGTTCTTC. It codes for CATSDYPYTGGYGNEQFF.